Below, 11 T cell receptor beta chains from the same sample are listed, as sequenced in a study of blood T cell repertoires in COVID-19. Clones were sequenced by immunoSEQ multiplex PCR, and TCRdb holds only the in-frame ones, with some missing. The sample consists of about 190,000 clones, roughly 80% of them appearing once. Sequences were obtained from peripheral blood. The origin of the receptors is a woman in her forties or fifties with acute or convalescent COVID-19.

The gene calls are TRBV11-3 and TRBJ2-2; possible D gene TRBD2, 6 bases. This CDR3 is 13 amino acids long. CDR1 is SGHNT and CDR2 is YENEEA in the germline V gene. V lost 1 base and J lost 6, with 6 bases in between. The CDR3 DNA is TGTGCCAGCAGCTTAGCGGGGGCCGGGGAGCTGTTTTTT. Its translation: CASSLAGAGELFF.

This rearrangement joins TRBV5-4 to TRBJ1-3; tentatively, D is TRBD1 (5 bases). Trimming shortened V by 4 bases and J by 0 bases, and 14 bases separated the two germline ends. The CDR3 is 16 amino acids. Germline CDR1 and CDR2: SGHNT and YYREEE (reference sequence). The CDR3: CASSARGPYSGNTIYF. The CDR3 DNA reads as TGTGCCAGCAGCGCGCGGGGACCCTACTCTGGAAACACCATATATTTT.

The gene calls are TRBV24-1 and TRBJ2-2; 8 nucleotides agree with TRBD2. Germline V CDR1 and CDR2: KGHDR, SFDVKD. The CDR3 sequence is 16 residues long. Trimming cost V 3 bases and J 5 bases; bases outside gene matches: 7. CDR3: CATSDTAGLGTGELFF. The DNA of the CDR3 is TGTGCCACCAGTGATACTGCGGGACTAGGAACCGGGGAGCTGTTTTTT.

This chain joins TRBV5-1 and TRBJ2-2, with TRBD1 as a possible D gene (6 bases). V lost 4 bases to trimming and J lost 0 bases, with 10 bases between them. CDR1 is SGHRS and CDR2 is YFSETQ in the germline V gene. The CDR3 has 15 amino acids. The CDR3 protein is CASSVGQTNTGELFF. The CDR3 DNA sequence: TGCGCCAGCAGCGTTGGACAGACGAACACCGGGGAGCTGTTTTTT.

DNA for the CDR3: TGTGCCTGGAGTGTTAGGGGGATTCAGCCCCAGCATTTT. This sequence encodes CAWSVRGIQPQHF. The rearrangement links TRBV30 to TRBJ1-5; possibly TRBD1 for D (6 bases). The V end lost 0 bases, the J end lost 6 bases, and 9 bases lay between the germline ends. The CDR3 is 13 residues long. CDR1 is GTSNPN, CDR2 SVGIG, per germline (reference sequence).

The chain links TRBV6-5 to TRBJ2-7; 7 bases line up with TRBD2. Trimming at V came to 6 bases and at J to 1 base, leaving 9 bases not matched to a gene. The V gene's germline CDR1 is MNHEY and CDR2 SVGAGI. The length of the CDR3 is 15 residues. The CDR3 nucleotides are TGTGCCAGCAGAAGAGAGGTAGCGGGTTCCTACGAGCAGTACTTC. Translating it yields CASRREVAGSYEQYF.

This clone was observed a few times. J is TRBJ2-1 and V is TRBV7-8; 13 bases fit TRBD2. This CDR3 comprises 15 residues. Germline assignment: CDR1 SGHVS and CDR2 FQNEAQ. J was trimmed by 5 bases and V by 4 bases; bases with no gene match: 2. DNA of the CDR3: TGTGCCAGCAGCTGGACTAGCGGGGGCCACAATGAGCAGTTCTTC. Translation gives CASSWTSGGHNEQFF.

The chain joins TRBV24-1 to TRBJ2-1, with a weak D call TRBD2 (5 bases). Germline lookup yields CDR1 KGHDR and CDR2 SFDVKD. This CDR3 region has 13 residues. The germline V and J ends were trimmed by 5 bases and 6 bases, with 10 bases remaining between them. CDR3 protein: CATSAAGINEQFF. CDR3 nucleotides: TGTGCCACCAGTGCGGCCGGGATCAATGAGCAGTTCTTC.

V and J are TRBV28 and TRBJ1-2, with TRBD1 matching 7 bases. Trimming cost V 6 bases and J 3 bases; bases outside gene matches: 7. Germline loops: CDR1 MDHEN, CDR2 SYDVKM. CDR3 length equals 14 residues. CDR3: CASSPGGPHYGYTF. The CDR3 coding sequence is TGTGCCAGCAGCCCAGGGGGGCCTCACTATGGCTACACCTTC.

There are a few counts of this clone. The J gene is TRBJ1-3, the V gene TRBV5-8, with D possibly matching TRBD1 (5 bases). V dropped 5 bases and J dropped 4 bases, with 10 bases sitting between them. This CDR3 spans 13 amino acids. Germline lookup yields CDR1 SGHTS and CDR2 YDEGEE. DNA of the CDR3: TGTGCCAGCAGTAGGGGTTCGGGAAACACCATATATTTT. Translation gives CASSRGSGNTIYF.

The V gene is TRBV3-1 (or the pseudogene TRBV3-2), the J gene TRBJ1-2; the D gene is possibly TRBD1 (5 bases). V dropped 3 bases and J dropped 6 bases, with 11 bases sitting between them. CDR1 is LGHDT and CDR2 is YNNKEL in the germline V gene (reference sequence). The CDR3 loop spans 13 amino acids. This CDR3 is CASSHQGRDGYTF. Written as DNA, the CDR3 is TGTGCCAGCAGCCATCAGGGAAGAGATGGCTACACCTTC.